This entry lists 24 T cell receptor beta chains sequenced from one sample in a study of T cell responses to AZD1222 COVID-19 vaccine. Only in-frame clones appear in the TCRdb table, and some are missing; sequencing was by immunoSEQ multiplex PCR. The table includes 120,000 or so clones, about 90% detected once. Sample: peripheral blood, taken on day 0 of AZD1222 vaccination. These receptors originate from an adult in good health.

The rearrangement joins TRBV7-8 to TRBJ2-2; D unclear. The CDR3 consists of 13 residues. Germline-derived CDR1 and CDR2 are SGHVS and FQNEAQ. V was clipped by 5 bases and J by 6 bases, with 10 bases between them. The CDR3 bases are TGTGCCAGCAGCCCCCCGTATCCCGGGGAGCTGTTTTTT. Protein: CASSPPYPGELFF.

V is TRBV29-1 and J is TRBJ1-1; 9 nucleotides line up with TRBD1. Trimming cost V 3 bases and J 5 bases; bases outside gene matches: 7. Per the germline V gene, CDR1 is SQVTM and CDR2 is ANQGSEA. This CDR3 is built from 14 residues. The chain's CDR3 is CSVEGDRAGTEAFF. CDR3 in DNA: TGCAGCGTTGAGGGGGACAGGGCAGGTACTGAAGCTTTCTTT. Full variable domain (missing parts from reference TRBV29-1 and TRBJ1-1): SAVISQKPSRDICQRGTSLTIQCQVDSQVTMMFWYRQQPGQSLTLIATANQGSEATYESGFVIDKFPISRPNLTFSTLTVSNMSPEDSSIYLCSVEGDRAGTEAFFGQGTRLTVV.

This chain's CDR3 is CASSRLGSSGNTIYF. In DNA, the CDR3 is TGTGCCAGCAGCCGCCTTGGGAGCTCTGGAAACACCATATATTTT. V gene TRBV7-9 combines with J gene TRBJ1-3; D is undetermined. This CDR3 is 15 amino acids long. The germline gives CDR1 SEHNR, CDR2 FQNEAQ (reference sequence). V lost 5 bases to trimming and J lost 0 bases, with 11 bases between them.

In this sample, this clone turned up once. V gene TRBV5-4 combines with J gene TRBJ2-5; a possible D gene is TRBD2 (7 bases). The germline V gene has CDR1 SGHNT and CDR2 YYREEE (reference sequence). This CDR3 is 19 amino acids long. V was clipped by 5 bases and J by 1 base, with 27 bases between them. The CDR3, as DNA: TGTGCCAGCAGTCAGGGCGGGAGCGCCCTGAGGGGGGGCCAAGAGACCCAGTACTTC. Its protein is CASSQGGSALRGGQETQYF.

The chain has TRBV30 and TRBJ1-4, with D unclear. CDR1 is GTSNPN, CDR2 SVGIG, per germline (reference sequence). This CDR3 spans 14 amino acids. The V and J ends lost 3 bases and 7 bases respectively, with 15 bases between them. The CDR3: CAWSLGGFSEKLFF. The CDR3 coding sequence is TGTGCCTGGAGCTTGGGAGGGTTTAGTGAAAAACTGTTTTTT.

The chain joins TRBV19 to TRBJ1-2; D is unresolved. The CDR3 is 12 residues long. Germline CDR1 and CDR2: LNHDA and SQIVND (reference sequence). CDR3 nucleotide sequence: TGTGTCGCGGCCGGGGTAGGCTATGGCTACACCTTC. Translating it yields CVAAGVGYGYTF.

The table lists this clone with a count of one. The J gene is TRBJ2-7, the V gene TRBV7-8; D assignment may be TRBD1 or TRBD2 (5 bases each). CDR1 is SGHVS and CDR2 is FQNEAQ in the germline V gene. V shed 5 bases and J shed 4 bases, with 18 bases lying between them. This CDR3 is built from 15 residues. The DNA of the CDR3 is TGTGCCAGCAGCCCCGGTGAGGGGTTGGTGTACGAGCAGTACTTC. Translation gives CASSPGEGLVYEQYF. Filled out from reference TRBV7-8 and TRBJ2-7, the complete variable domain reads GAGVSQSPRYKVAKRGQDVALRCDPISGHVSLFWYQQALGQGPEFLTYFQNEAQLDKSGLPSDRFFAERPEGSVSTLKIQRTQQEDSAVYLCASSPGEGLVYEQYFGPGTRLTVT.

The chain recombines TRBV18 with TRBJ1-2; D remains unclear. Germline V gives CDR1 KGHSH, CDR2 LQKENI. Trimming shortened V by 3 bases and J by 6 bases, and 14 bases separated the two germline ends. This CDR3 has 14 residues. The CDR3 coding sequence is TGTGCCAGCTCACCCTCACGGTCCTCCAATGGCTACACCTTC. It codes for CASSPSRSSNGYTF. Full variable domain (outside the CDR3, taken from reference TRBV18 and TRBJ1-2): NAGVMQNPRHLVRRRGQEARLRCSPMKGHSHVYWYRQLPEEGLKFMVYLQKENIIDESGMPKERFSAEFPKEGPSILRIQQVVRGDSAAYFCASSPSRSSNGYTFGSGTRLTVV.

The CDR3 nucleotides read TGCAGTGCCGGCAGGGGCTACGAGCAGTACTTC. Protein: CSAGRGYEQYF. The V and J genes are TRBV20-1 and TRBJ2-7; D possibly corresponds to TRBD1 (6 bases). The CDR3 is 11 residues long. Germline V gives CDR1 DFQATT, CDR2 SNEGSKA (reference sequence). V lost 6 bases, J lost 3 bases, and 9 bases lay in between.

The chain uses TRBV6-1 and TRBJ2-2, with TRBD2 as a possible D gene (7 bases). The length of the CDR3 is 17 residues. V was trimmed by 2 bases and J by 5 bases, leaving 18 bases between them. From germline, CDR1 is MNHNS and CDR2 SASEGT. The CDR3 reads CASSESLVAGATGELFF. Written as DNA, the CDR3 is TGTGCCAGCAGTGAATCTCTTGTCGCGGGGGCGACCGGGGAGCTGTTTTTT.

CDR3 loop: CASSFPTGARETQYF. In nucleotides, the CDR3 is TGCGCCAGCAGCTTCCCAACGGGGGCGCGGGAGACCCAGTACTTC. This rearrangement joins TRBV5-1 to TRBJ2-5; D possibly uses TRBD1 or TRBD2 (6 bases each). Germline CDR1 reads SGHRS; CDR2 reads YFSETQ. The length of the CDR3 is 15 residues. Between the trimmed V and J ends, which lost 2 bases and 5 bases, there was a span of 16 bases.

The chain employs TRBV10-3 and TRBJ1-5; D unclear. CDR1 is ENHRY, CDR2 SYGVKD, per germline. Trimming removed 8 bases from V and 6 bases from J, with 23 bases in between. This CDR3 region has 16 residues. CDR3 region: CAIGESRNSGVQPQHF. DNA for the CDR3: TGTGCCATCGGCGAGTCTAGGAACAGCGGCGTTCAGCCCCAGCATTTT.

The chain is built from TRBV5-1 and TRBJ2-1, with TRBD2 identical over 7 bases. V shed 2 bases and J 2 bases; nucleotides not matched to a gene: 16. CDR1 SGHRS and CDR2 YFSETQ come from the germline V gene. This CDR3 contains 19 residues. CDR3 protein: CASSFGGLAEYPPYNEQFF. DNA of the CDR3: TGCGCCAGCAGCTTTGGAGGGCTAGCGGAGTACCCCCCCTACAATGAGCAGTTCTTC.

CDR3 sequence: CASSNRDSGNTIYF. The CDR3, as DNA: TGTGCCAGCAGCAACCGGGACTCTGGAAACACCATATATTTT. The genes are TRBV9 and TRBJ1-3; D remains unclear. This CDR3 region has 14 residues. Trimming stripped 4 bases from V and 0 bases from J, with 8 bases between. From germline, CDR1 is SGDLS and CDR2 YYNGEE.

The chain combines TRBV7-9 with TRBJ2-3; 8 bases agree with TRBD1. Per germline, CDR1 SEHNR and CDR2 FQNEAQ (reference sequence). V was pared by 5 bases and J by 3 bases, with 10 bases of the junction left unmatched. There are 16 residues in the CDR3. The CDR3 here is CASSPRQGLRTDTQYF. DNA for the CDR3: TGTGCCAGCAGCCCCCGACAGGGGTTGCGGACAGATACGCAGTATTTT.

The chain combines TRBV14 with TRBJ1-1, with a tentative D call TRBD1 (5 bases). Per germline, CDR1 SGHDN and CDR2 FVKESK. There are 13 residues in the CDR3. Trimming shortened V by 1 base and J by 5 bases, and 8 bases separated the two germline ends. The CDR3 DNA sequence: TGTGCCAGCAGCCAAGGGGGGTTTACTGAAGCTTTCTTT. As protein: CASSQGGFTEAFF.

V and J are TRBV2 and TRBJ1-1; D is ambiguous. CDR3 length: 15 residues. Germline loops: CDR1 SNHLY, CDR2 FYNNEI. Trimming cost V 3 bases and J 0 bases, with 11 bases left between them. CDR3 sequence: CASSDWVDMNTEAFF. The CDR3 DNA reads as TGTGCCAGCAGTGACTGGGTAGATATGAACACTGAAGCTTTCTTT.

The chain carries TRBV14 and TRBJ1-2; D perhaps matches TRBD1 (5 bases). Looked up from germline, CDR1 is SGHDN and CDR2 is FVKESK. The V gene lost 2 bases and the J gene lost 7 bases, with 8 bases spanning the gap. CDR3 length equals 12 residues. The CDR3 loop reads CASSQQGGGYTF. Written as DNA, the CDR3 is TGTGCCAGCAGCCAACAGGGCGGTGGCTACACCTTC.

The chain combines TRBV7-3 with TRBJ1-2; TRBD1 agrees at 7 bases. Germline V gene lookup returns CDR1 SGHTA and CDR2 FQGTGA. The V and J ends lost 5 bases and 2 bases, in that order; junction bases with no gene match: 2. CDR3 size: 13 residues. For the CDR3, the DNA is TGTGCCAGCAGCCCGGGACAGAACTATGGCTACACCTTC. This encodes CASSPGQNYGYTF.

The chain employs TRBV2 and TRBJ1-5, with TRBD1 matching 9 bases. Germline lookup yields CDR1 SNHLY and CDR2 FYNNEI. V dropped 4 bases and J dropped 6; count of bases not matched to a gene: 4. The CDR3 has 14 residues. In DNA, the CDR3 is TGTGCCAGCAGTGGACAGGGGGATGGTCAGCCCCAGCATTTT. This codes for CASSGQGDGQPQHF. The full variable domain, rest sourced from reference TRBV2 and TRBJ1-5, is EPEVTQTPSHQVTQMGQEVILRCVPISNHLYFYWYRQILGQKVEFLVSFYNNEISEKSEIFDDQFSVERPDGSNFTLKIRSTKLEDSAMYFCASSGQGDGQPQHFGDGTRLSIL.

This chain links TRBV15 with TRBJ1-5, with 7 bases identical to TRBD1. Trimming took 0 bases from V and 2 from J; bases not matched to a gene: 7. This CDR3 region has 17 residues. Germline assignment: CDR1 LNHNV and CDR2 YYDKDF (reference sequence). The CDR3 nucleotides are TGTGCCACCAGCAGAGATTTCGCAGGGGGGGGCAATCAGCCCCAGCATTTT. Protein: CATSRDFAGGGNQPQHF.

The V gene is TRBV11-1, the J gene TRBJ1-1, with D possibly matching TRBD1 (5 bases). Germline values: CDR1 SGHAT, CDR2 FQDESV (reference sequence). The CDR3 runs 14 residues. Trimming left V 6 bases short and J 0 bases short, with 11 bases between. The CDR3 protein is CASRHGHLNTEAFF. The CDR3, as DNA: TGTGCCAGCAGGCACGGACACCTGAACACTGAAGCTTTCTTT.

This sequence joins TRBV30 and TRBJ2-3; D remains unclear. CDR1 GTSNPN and CDR2 SVGIG come from the germline V gene (reference sequence). This CDR3 contains 12 residues. Trimming stripped 1 base from V and 4 bases from J, with 6 bases between. The CDR3 coding sequence is TGTGCCTGGAGTGAAATGTCAGATACGCAGTATTTT. It encodes CAWSEMSDTQYF.

This chain uses TRBV18 with TRBJ1-2; possibly TRBD1 for D (6 bases). Germline CDR1 KGHSH, CDR2 LQKENI. The CDR3 totals 17 residues. Trimming removed 2 bases from V and 2 bases from J, with 18 bases in between. The CDR3 sequence: CASSPYRQGRANYGYTF. The CDR3 DNA is TGTGCCAGCTCACCATATCGGCAGGGGAGGGCCAACTATGGCTACACCTTC.